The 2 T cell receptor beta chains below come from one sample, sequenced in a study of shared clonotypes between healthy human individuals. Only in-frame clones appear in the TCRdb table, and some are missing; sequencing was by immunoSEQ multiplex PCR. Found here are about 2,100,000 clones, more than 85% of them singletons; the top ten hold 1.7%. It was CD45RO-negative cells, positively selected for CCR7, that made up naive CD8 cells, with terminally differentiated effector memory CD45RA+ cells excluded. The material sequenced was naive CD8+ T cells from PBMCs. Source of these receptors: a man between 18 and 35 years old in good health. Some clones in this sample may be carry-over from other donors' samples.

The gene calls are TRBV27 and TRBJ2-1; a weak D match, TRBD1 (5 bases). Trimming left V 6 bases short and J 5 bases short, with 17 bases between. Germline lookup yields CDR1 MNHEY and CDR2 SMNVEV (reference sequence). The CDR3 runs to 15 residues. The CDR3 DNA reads TGTGCCAGCAGGAATCAGGGATCTGGGCACAATGAGCAGTTCTTC. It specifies CASRNQGSGHNEQFF.

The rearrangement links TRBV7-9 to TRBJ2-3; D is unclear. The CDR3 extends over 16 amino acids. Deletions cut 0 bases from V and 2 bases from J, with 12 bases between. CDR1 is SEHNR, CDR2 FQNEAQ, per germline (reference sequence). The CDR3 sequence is CASSLALLIDTDTQYF. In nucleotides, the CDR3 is TGTGCCAGCAGCTTAGCACTGCTCATCGACACAGATACGCAGTATTTT.